These 14 T cell receptor beta chains were all obtained from the same sample, sequenced in a study of CD8 T cells in Susac syndrome. An amount of RNA that ranged from roughly 0.5 to 1 ug was reverse transcribed with random hexamers. Each CDR3 protein gets one entry after TCRdb re-called the immunoSEQ multiplex PCR reads with MiXCR. Here the sample spans tens of thousands of distinct CDR3 sequences, roughly 94% being singletons. Input material: CD8+ T cells from PBMCs. These receptors were taken from a human donor with Susac syndrome.

The chain is built from TRBV7-9 and TRBJ2-1; D unclear. The germline gives CDR1 SEHNR, CDR2 FQNEAQ (reference sequence). The CDR3 totals 15 residues. Trimming stripped 1 base from V and 0 bases from J, with 7 bases between. CDR3 nucleotides: TGTGCCAGCAGCTTAGACCTGAGCTCCTACAATGAGCAGTTCTTC. Amino acids: CASSLDLSSYNEQFF.

The chain recombines TRBV5-1 with TRBJ2-2, with D unresolved. Germline V lookup: CDR1 SGHRS, CDR2 YFSETQ. The CDR3 is made up of 13 amino acids. V lost 7 bases, J lost 0 bases, and 7 bases lay in between. DNA for the CDR3: TGCGCCAGCGACCTCTCGAACACCGGGGAGCTGTTTTTT. It yields the protein CASDLSNTGELFF.

V gene TRBV29-1 combines with J gene TRBJ2-7; 7 positions match TRBD1. The CDR3 is 16 residues long. Trimming at V came to 0 bases and at J to 0 bases, leaving 8 bases not matched to a gene. Germline V CDR1 and CDR2: SQVTM, ANQGSEA. The CDR3 DNA is TGCAGCGTTGAAGAGGAAGGCAGGGACAGCTCCTACGAGCAGTACTTC. It yields the protein CSVEEEGRDSSYEQYF.

The count of this clonotype is one. The chain joins TRBV4-1 to TRBJ1-1, with 11 bases fitting TRBD1. V was pared by 3 bases and J by 7 bases, with 4 bases of the junction left unmatched. The CDR3 is 14 residues long. CDR1 and CDR2 from the germline V gene are MGHRA and YSYEKL. CDR3 region: CASSQGQGGREAFF. As DNA, the CDR3 is TGCGCCAGCAGCCAGGGACAGGGGGGTCGTGAAGCTTTCTTT.

The chain is built from TRBV12-3 or TRBV12-4 and TRBJ2-6; possibly TRBD1 for D (6 bases). The V gene lost 5 bases and the J gene lost 0 bases, with 11 bases spanning the gap. The CDR3 loop spans 16 amino acids. In DNA, the CDR3 is TGTGCCAGCAGTGGAACAGGGTCCTCTGGGGCCAACGTCCTGACTTTC. Residues: CASSGTGSSGANVLTF.

This clonotype was seen once. J is TRBJ1-1 and V is TRBV21-1. TRBV21-1 is noted as a pseudogene. The CDR3 runs to 14 residues. This CDR3 reads CASSKESAATEAFF. In DNA, the CDR3 is TGTGCCAGCAGCAAAGAGTCGGCAGCCACTGAAGCTTTCTTT.

The V call is TRBV28, the J call TRBJ2-4; D is uncertain. Deletions cut 2 bases from V and 1 base from J, with 9 bases between. The CDR3 covers 15 residues. Germline CDR1 MDHEN, CDR2 SYDVKM. The DNA for the CDR3 is TGTGCCAGCAGTTTAAGATTGGAGGCCAAAAACATTCAGTACTTC. Protein: CASSLRLEAKNIQYF.

The genes are TRBV27 and TRBJ1-2, with TRBD1 as a possible D gene (5 bases). Germline CDR1 reads MNHEY; CDR2 reads SMNVEV (reference sequence). This CDR3 contains 11 residues. Trimming left V 11 bases short and J 6 bases short, with 13 bases between. The CDR3 DNA follows: TGTGCCTCTCACGGGGGTGATGGCTACACCTTC. Translating it yields CASHGGDGYTF.

J is TRBJ2-5 and V is TRBV3-1; TRBD1 agrees at 9 bases. Unmatched junction bases numbered 5, after V lost 5 bases and J lost 4 bases. Per the germline V gene, CDR1 is LGHDT and CDR2 is YNNKEL (reference sequence). The CDR3 runs to 14 residues. The CDR3: CASSAGTGTETQYF. The CDR3 DNA is TGTGCCAGCAGCGCAGGGACAGGGACAGAGACCCAGTACTTC.

The genes are TRBV20-1 and TRBJ1-4; a weak D match, TRBD1 (6 bases). Germline V gene data show CDR1 as DFQATT and CDR2 as SNEGSKA (reference sequence). V shed 0 bases and J shed 7 bases, with 9 bases lying between them. The CDR3 is 13 residues long. CDR3: CSARDLDSEKLFF. The CDR3, as DNA: TGCAGTGCTAGAGATCTGGACAGTGAAAAACTGTTTTTT.

The chain is built from TRBV9 and TRBJ1-6; D uncertain. Germline CDR1 SGDLS, CDR2 YYNGEE. Trimming took 0 bases from V and 6 from J, leaving 7 bases between them. This CDR3 comprises 14 residues. The CDR3, as DNA: TGTGCCAGCAGCGTAGTGGCGGTTAATTCACCCCTCCACTTT. Its protein product is CASSVVAVNSPLHF. The entire variable domain, with the rest obtained from reference TRBV9 and TRBJ1-6, is as follows: DSGVTQTPKHLITATGQRVTLRCSPRSGDLSVYWYQQSLDQGLQFLIQYYNGEERAKGNILERFSAQQFPDLHSELNLSSLELGDSALYFCASSVVAVNSPLHFGNGTRLTVT.

This sequence joins TRBV28 and TRBJ2-5; perhaps TRBD2 as D (7 bases). Trimming took 7 bases from V and 5 from J, leaving 14 bases between them. The CDR3 covers 13 residues. The germline V gene has CDR1 MDHEN and CDR2 SYDVKM. CDR3 protein: CASTLGGRETQYF. CDR3 nucleotide sequence: TGTGCCAGCACCCTGGGGGGGCGGGAGACCCAGTACTTC.

The rearrangement uses TRBV7-9 and TRBJ1-2; D gene uncertain. V dropped 5 bases and J dropped 3 bases, with 13 bases sitting between them. The CDR3 runs to 14 residues. CDR1 is SEHNR, CDR2 FQNEAQ, per germline (reference sequence). The CDR3 DNA is TGTGCCAGCAGCCTAGGTCAGCTCCACTATGGCTACACCTTC. Its translation is CASSLGQLHYGYTF.

The chain carries TRBV12-3 or TRBV12-4 and TRBJ1-5; unclear D gene. The CDR3 has 13 residues. V lost 2 bases and J lost 1, with 3 bases in between. The CDR3 sequence is CASSLSSNQPQHF. CDR3 nucleotides: TGTGCCAGCAGTTTATCCAGCAATCAGCCCCAGCATTTT.